One sample yielded the 31 T cell receptor beta chains listed below, sequenced in a study of blood T cell repertoires in COVID-19 (TCRdb year 2020). Library prep was done by the immunoSEQ multiplex PCR assay. TCRdb holds this immuneACCESS table with in-frame rearrangements only. Some clones are missing; in checked studies, unresolved V genes explain under half, and the rest has no known cause. A total of 130,000 or so clones appear in this sample, 75% to 80% of them only once. 7.9% of the sample is in the top ten clones. Input material: peripheral blood. These receptors all stem from a human donor in a cohort sampled during active COVID-19.

In DNA form, the CDR3 reads TGTGCCTGGAGCTCCGGCCGTGGGCCCAATCAGCCCCAGCATTTT. It is translated as CAWSSGRGPNQPQHF. V gene TRBV30 combines with J gene TRBJ1-5; D gene ambiguous. This CDR3 has 15 residues. V lost 3 bases and J lost 3, with 15 bases in between. Germline CDR1 is GTSNPN and CDR2 is SVGIG (reference sequence).

The chain uses TRBV6-5 and TRBJ1-2; D may be TRBD1 (5 bases). The V end lost 7 bases, the J end lost 0 bases, and 9 bases lay between the germline ends. The germline gives CDR1 MNHEY, CDR2 SVGAGI. This CDR3 has 13 amino acids. For the CDR3, the DNA is TGTGCCAGCAAGCCACAGGCTAACTATGGCTACACCTTC. It yields the protein CASKPQANYGYTF.

The chain has TRBV28 and TRBJ2-2; a weak D match, TRBD2 (5 bases). This CDR3 is built from 13 residues. Germline-derived CDR1 and CDR2 are MDHEN and SYDVKM. Trimming took 7 bases from V and 6 from J, leaving 12 bases between them. CDR3 amino acids: CASNGELAGELFF. DNA of the CDR3: TGTGCCAGCAACGGGGAATTAGCCGGGGAGCTGTTTTTT.

The chain joins TRBV5-1 to TRBJ2-7, with 11 bases matching TRBD1. Germline CDR1 and CDR2: SGHRS and YFSETQ. V was pared by 0 bases and J by 3 bases, with 11 bases of the junction left unmatched. The CDR3 contains 18 residues. The CDR3 coding sequence is TGCGCCAGCAGCTTGGGGACAGGGGGCCCTAGCGGGAACTACGAGCAGTACTTC. Translation: CASSLGTGGPSGNYEQYF.

The chain employs TRBV2 and TRBJ2-7, with 14 bases lining up with TRBD2. Trimming cost V 6 bases and J 4 bases; bases outside gene matches: 8. From germline, CDR1 is SNHLY and CDR2 FYNNEI. This CDR3 has 16 residues. The CDR3 loop is CASRHRLAGGHYEQYF. CDR3 nucleotide sequence: TGTGCCAGCAGACACCGACTAGCGGGGGGGCATTACGAGCAGTACTTC.

The chain recombines TRBV5-1 with TRBJ2-7, with a weak D call TRBD1 (5 bases). Trimming took 7 bases from V and 0 from J, leaving 14 bases between them. The CDR3 consists of 14 residues. Per the germline V gene, CDR1 is SGHRS and CDR2 is YFSETQ. The CDR3 coding sequence is TGCGCCAGCTCATCTCGACAGAGCTCCTACGAGCAGTACTTC. It codes for CASSSRQSSYEQYF.

This clone was seen only a few times. The chain couples TRBV2 to TRBJ1-2; D perhaps matches TRBD1 (5 bases). Germline V gene data show CDR1 as SNHLY and CDR2 as FYNNEI. The CDR3 loop spans 14 amino acids. With 3 bases removed from V and 4 bases from J, the gap between germline ends came to 12 bases. Here the CDR3 DNA reads TGTGCCAGCAGTGATGGGGGGACGGGCTATGGCTACACCTTC. This translates into CASSDGGTGYGYTF. The full variable domain, with the rest looked up from reference TRBV2 and TRBJ1-2, is EPEVTQTPSHQVTQMGQEVILRCVPISNHLYFYWYRQILGQKVEFLVSFYNNEISEKSEIFDDQFSVERPDGSNFTLKIRSTKLEDSAMYFCASSDGGTGYGYTFGSGTRLTVV.

This chain connects TRBV7-2 to TRBJ2-7; D gene uncertain. Germline-derived CDR1 and CDR2 are SGHTA and FQGNSA. With 5 bases removed from V and 0 bases from J, the gap between germline ends came to 11 bases. CDR3 length equals 14 residues. CDR3 coding DNA: TGTGCCAGCAGCCCTCAGACAAGCTCCTACGAGCAGTACTTC. This codes for CASSPQTSSYEQYF.

The rearrangement joins TRBV7-2 to TRBJ2-7, with TRBD2 identical over 10 bases. The CDR3 extends over 18 amino acids. The germline V gene encodes CDR1 SGHTA and CDR2 FQGNSA. V lost 5 bases and J lost 0; bases outside the gene matches: 13. CDR3 nucleotides: TGTGCCAGCAGCCACGGCAGCCTAGCGGGGGCCCTCTCCTACGAGCAGTACTTC. This codes for CASSHGSLAGALSYEQYF.

J is TRBJ2-6 and V is TRBV19; unclear D gene. This CDR3 region has 15 residues. V lost 4 bases, J lost 0 bases, and 7 bases lay in between. In germline, CDR1 is LNHDA, CDR2 SQIVND (reference sequence). CDR3 coding DNA: TGTGCCAGTAGTACCAAAAACTCTGGGGCCAACGTCCTGACTTTC. Protein product: CASSTKNSGANVLTF.

This rearrangement joins TRBV7-6 to TRBJ2-7, with a tentative D call TRBD2 (8 bases). Looked up from germline, CDR1 is SGHVS and CDR2 is FNYEAQ. Trimming cost V 3 bases and J 0 bases, with 15 bases left between them. The CDR3 totals 16 residues. The CDR3 is CASSFGRDSDSYEQYF. In nucleotides, the CDR3 is TGTGCCAGCAGCTTCGGGAGGGACAGTGACTCCTACGAGCAGTACTTC.

J is TRBJ1-4 and V is TRBV11-3; TRBD1 agrees at 8 bases. CDR3 size: 13 residues. CDR1 is SGHNT, CDR2 YENEEA, per germline. J was trimmed by 13 bases and V by 2 bases; bases with no gene match: 6. The CDR3 coding sequence is TGTGCCAGCAGCTTAACCGGACAGGGAGCACTGTTTTTT. Its protein product is CASSLTGQGALFF.

This chain connects TRBV12-3 or TRBV12-4 to TRBJ1-5; D remains ambiguous. V lost 5 bases and J lost 7, with 9 bases in between. The CDR3 is made up of 12 amino acids. CDR3 nucleotides: TGTGCCAGCAGTCGGCGGGTACAGCCCCAGCATTTT. Translated, it gives CASSRRVQPQHF.

This chain uses TRBV6-1 with TRBJ1-5, with 7 bases matching TRBD1. Trimming at V came to 1 base and at J to 0 bases, leaving 9 bases not matched to a gene. The CDR3 extends over 18 amino acids. The germline V gene has CDR1 MNHNS and CDR2 SASEGT. CDR3 residues: CASSEVVTGTYSNQPQHF. The CDR3, as DNA: TGTGCCAGCAGTGAAGTGGTGACAGGGACTTATAGCAATCAGCCCCAGCATTTT.

The J gene is TRBJ2-7, the V gene TRBV5-1; a weak D match, TRBD2 (5 bases). This CDR3 spans 15 amino acids. CDR1 and CDR2 (germline): SGHRS, YFSETQ. V dropped 0 bases and J dropped 3 bases, with 13 bases sitting between them. The CDR3 region has the DNA TGCGCCAGCAGCTTGGCCCCAGCGGAGAACTACGAGCAGTACTTC. It codes for CASSLAPAENYEQYF.

J is TRBJ1-2 and V is TRBV10-2, with D possibly being TRBD1 (5 bases). V was trimmed by 1 base and J by 1 base, leaving 10 bases between them. Germline V gene sequence: CDR1 WSHSY, CDR2 SAAADI. CDR3 length: 15 residues. The CDR3 here is CASSEYLQDNYGYTF. The CDR3 DNA follows: TGCGCCAGCAGTGAGTACCTACAGGATAACTATGGCTACACCTTC.

The chain uses TRBV27 and TRBJ1-1, with 10 bases matching TRBD1. The germline gives CDR1 MNHEY, CDR2 SMNVEV (reference sequence). V dropped 4 bases and J dropped 5; count of bases not matched to a gene: 7. The CDR3 consists of 15 residues. The chain's CDR3 is CASSSHGTGETEAFF. DNA for the CDR3: TGTGCCAGCAGTTCCCACGGGACAGGGGAAACTGAAGCTTTCTTT.

The V and J genes are TRBV28 and TRBJ2-7, with TRBD2 identical over 8 bases. This CDR3 spans 14 amino acids. Looked up from germline, CDR1 is MDHEN and CDR2 is SYDVKM. Trimming removed 3 bases from V and 3 bases from J; junction bases left unmatched: 4. This CDR3 is CASSFSGTIYEQYF. CDR3 nucleotide sequence: TGTGCCAGCAGTTTTAGCGGGACCATCTACGAGCAGTACTTC.

This sequence joins TRBV11-2 and TRBJ2-5, with 8 positions matching TRBD2. The CDR3 covers 15 residues. Trimming at V came to 4 bases and at J to 5 bases, leaving 9 bases not matched to a gene. Germline CDR1 and CDR2: SGHAT and FQNNGV. For the CDR3, the DNA is TGTGCCAGCAGCTGGAGCCGGGGGGGCGGGGAGACCCAGTACTTC. The encoded protein is CASSWSRGGGETQYF. Supplemented by reference TRBV11-2 and TRBJ2-5, the full variable domain reads EAGVAQSPRYKIIEKRQSVAFWCNPISGHATLYWYQQILGQGPKLLIQFQNNGVVDDSQLPKDRFSAERLKGVDSTLKIQPAKLEDSAVYLCASSWSRGGGETQYFGPGTRLLVL.

The rearrangement links TRBV5-6 to TRBJ2-5, with D hard to call. Per the germline V gene, CDR1 is SGHDT and CDR2 is YYEEEE. V was trimmed by 3 bases and J by 9 bases, leaving 9 bases between them. This CDR3 is built from 11 residues. This CDR3 is CASSSTRAQYF. Here the CDR3 DNA reads TGTGCCAGCAGCTCCACACGGGCCCAGTACTTC.

The chain has TRBV3-1 (or the pseudogene TRBV3-2) and TRBJ2-7, with D unresolved. The CDR3 contains 14 residues. Germline V lookup: CDR1 LGHDT, CDR2 YNNKEL (reference sequence). Trimming took off 1 base at V and 3 bases at J, with 10 bases between the two ends. The DNA of the CDR3 is TGTGCCAGCAGCCAAGTATTTGGCAACTACGAGCAGTACTTC. This translates into CASSQVFGNYEQYF.

The chain has TRBV6-1 and TRBJ2-7; 9 bases match TRBD1. The CDR3 runs to 14 residues. The J segment lost 2 bases and the V segment lost 2 bases, leaving 1 base of the junction unmatched. Looked up from germline, CDR1 is MNHNS and CDR2 is SASEGT. CDR3 DNA sequence: TGTGCCAGCAGTGAATGGGACAGGGCCTACGAGCAGTACTTC. Translated, it gives CASSEWDRAYEQYF.

The chain links TRBV19 to TRBJ1-1; TRBD1 might be the D (5 bases). The CDR3 sequence is 14 residues long. The germline V and J ends were trimmed by 6 bases and 5 bases, with 16 bases remaining between them. The germline gives CDR1 LNHDA, CDR2 SQIVND (reference sequence). Here the CDR3 DNA reads TGTGCCAGTAGCCAGACTCTCGGGGGGACTGAAGCTTTCTTT. Its translation: CASSQTLGGTEAFF. The complete variable domain, with remaining parts taken from reference TRBV19 and TRBJ1-1, reads DGGITQSPKYLFRKEGQNVTLSCEQNLNHDAMYWYRQDPGQGLRLIYYSQIVNDFQKGDIAEGYSVSREKKESFPLTVTSAQKNPTAFYLCASSQTLGGTEAFFGQGTRLTVV.

The chain is built from TRBV7-2 and TRBJ1-2; 8 bases are a match to TRBD1. V was clipped by 4 bases and J by 8 bases; unmatched bases: 9. Germline CDR1 SGHTA, CDR2 FQGNSA. The CDR3 is 14 residues long. The CDR3, as DNA: TGTGCCAGCAGCTCTCAGGGGGCGCGACGAGGCTACACCTTC. Translated: CASSSQGARRGYTF.

The rearrangement links TRBV7-9 to TRBJ1-2; 8 bases agree with TRBD1. The CDR3 is 15 amino acids. Germline CDR1 is SEHNR and CDR2 is FQNEAQ (reference sequence). V gave up 3 bases and J gave up 6 bases; unmatched junction bases: 9. The CDR3 loop reads CASSLVRAGGNGYTF. The CDR3 coding sequence is TGTGCCAGCAGCTTGGTTCGTGCAGGGGGCAATGGCTACACCTTC.

This sequence joins TRBV6-5 and TRBJ1-2, with 8 bases that match TRBD1. Germline trimming cut 6 bases from V and 4 bases from J; bases unmatched to any gene: 7. Germline CDR1 reads MNHEY; CDR2 reads SVGAGI. The CDR3 sequence is 14 residues long. CDR3 sequence reads: CASRRTDRGYGYTF. In DNA, the CDR3 is TGTGCCAGCAGGCGAACCGACAGGGGCTATGGCTACACCTTC.

The V and J genes are TRBV4-2 and TRBJ1-1, with a possible D match to TRBD1 (6 bases). There are 17 residues in the CDR3. The V gene's germline CDR1 is LGHNA and CDR2 YNFKEQ. The V and J ends lost 3 bases and 0 bases respectively, with 17 bases between them. This chain's CDR3 is CASSQNPTGMMNTEAFF. CDR3 DNA sequence: TGTGCCAGCAGCCAGAACCCGACAGGTATGATGAACACTGAAGCTTTCTTT.

The chain joins TRBV5-4 to TRBJ1-6; TRBD1 matches 8 bases. Germline V gene lookup returns CDR1 SGHNT and CDR2 YYREEE (reference sequence). The J segment lost 10 bases and the V segment lost 5 bases, leaving 8 bases of the junction unmatched. The CDR3 is 14 residues long. As DNA, the CDR3 is TGTGCCAGCAGTCCCGGACAGGGTGGGTCACCCCTCCACTTT. Encoded protein: CASSPGQGGSPLHF.

The rearrangement uses TRBV6-2 or TRBV6-3 and TRBJ1-5; D is possibly TRBD1 (5 bases). CDR3 length: 12 amino acids. Trimming removed 6 bases from V and 7 bases from J, with 10 bases in between. Germline values: CDR1 MNHEY, CDR2 SVGEGT. This chain's CDR3 is CASSRTPQPQHF. The CDR3 DNA reads as TGTGCCAGCAGCCGGACACCCCAGCCCCAGCATTTT.

This chain links TRBV3-1 (or the pseudogene TRBV3-2) with TRBJ2-7; 7 bases map to TRBD1. This CDR3 is built from 14 residues. The J segment lost 3 bases and the V segment lost 0 bases, leaving 2 bases of the junction unmatched. Germline CDR1 and CDR2: LGHDT and YNNKEL (reference sequence). The CDR3 DNA reads as TGTGCCAGCAGCCAAGAGGGACAGTTCTACGAGCAGTACTTC. Protein sequence: CASSQEGQFYEQYF.

A word on this clone: The identical CDR3 is also encoded by other nucleotide sequences in the sample. This sequence joins TRBV5-1 and TRBJ1-1; 9 positions agree with TRBD1. With 0 bases clipped from V and 5 bases from J, the junction kept 5 bases outside the gene matches. Germline V CDR1 and CDR2: SGHRS, YFSETQ. The CDR3 is made up of 15 amino acids. This chain's CDR3 is CASSLEGQGGTEAFF. The DNA of the CDR3 is TGCGCCAGCAGCTTGGAGGGACAGGGCGGTACTGAAGCTTTCTTT.